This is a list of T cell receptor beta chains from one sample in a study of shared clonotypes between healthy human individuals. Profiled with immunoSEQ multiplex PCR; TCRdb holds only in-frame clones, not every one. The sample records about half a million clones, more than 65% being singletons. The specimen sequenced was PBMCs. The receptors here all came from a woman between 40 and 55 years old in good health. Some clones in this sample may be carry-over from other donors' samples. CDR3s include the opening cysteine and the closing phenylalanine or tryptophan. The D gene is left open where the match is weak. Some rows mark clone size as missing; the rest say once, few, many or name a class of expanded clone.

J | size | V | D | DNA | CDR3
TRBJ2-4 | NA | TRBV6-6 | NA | TGTGCCAGCAGTCCCCCGGGGGCGAGGGCGAAAAACATTCAGTACTTC | CASSPPGARAKNIQYF
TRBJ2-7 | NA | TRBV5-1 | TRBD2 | TGCGCCAGCAGCCCGGGGACTAGCGGGAGTGGGAGCGAGCAGTACTTC | CASSPGTSGSGSEQYF
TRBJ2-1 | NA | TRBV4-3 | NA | TGCGCCAGCAGTCCCCGCCAGGATCGGATGTGGGTCCGGGTGGTTGAGCAGTTCTTC | CASSPRQDRMWVRVVEQFF
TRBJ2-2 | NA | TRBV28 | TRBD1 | TGTGCCAGTCTCGGGACAGGGGGGGCCAGAACCGGGGAGCTGTTTTTT | CASLGTGGARTGELFF
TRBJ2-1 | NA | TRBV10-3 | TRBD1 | TGTGCCATCAGTGAAACTGCCCGGGACAGAGGTCGCAATGAGCAGTTCTTC | CAISETARDRGRNEQFF
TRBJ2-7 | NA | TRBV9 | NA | TGTGCCAGCAGCGTAGGGCTAGTAAACTACGAGCAGTACTTC | CASSVGLVNYEQYF
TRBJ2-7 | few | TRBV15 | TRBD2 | TGTGCCACCAGCAGAGAGCGGGAGGGCCCGAACGAGCAGTACTTC | CATSREREGPNEQYF
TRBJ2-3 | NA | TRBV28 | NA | TGTGCCAGCAGTTTATCGGGCGGCACTAGCACAGATACGCAGTATTTT | CASSLSGGTSTDTQYF
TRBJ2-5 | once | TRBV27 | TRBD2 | TGTGCCAGCAGTCCAGGGACTAGCGGGAGCGGGACCCAGTACTTC | CASSPGTSGSGTQYF
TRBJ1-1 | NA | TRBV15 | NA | TGTGCCACCAGCAGAGATCGAGGGGCCGCTGAAGCTTTCTTT | CATSRDRGAAEAFF
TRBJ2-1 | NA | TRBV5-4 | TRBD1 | TGTGCCAGCAGCCCGGGACAGGGAAATCGGGACAATGAGCAGTTCTTC | CASSPGQGNRDNEQFF
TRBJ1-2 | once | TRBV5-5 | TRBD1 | TGTGCCAGCAGCCCGACGGACAGGGGACACTCCTATGGCTACACCTTC | CASSPTDRGHSYGYTF
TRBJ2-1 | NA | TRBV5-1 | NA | TGCGCCAGCAGCTTGGAGCAGGAAATCCCCCTTCCCTACAATGAGCAGTTCTTC | CASSLEQEIPLPYNEQFF
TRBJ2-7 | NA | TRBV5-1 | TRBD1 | TGCGCCAGCAGCTTGGCAAGGGACAGGTTAAGCGAGCAGTACTTC | CASSLARDRLSEQYF
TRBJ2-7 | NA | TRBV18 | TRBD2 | TGTGCCAGCTCACCCCGGGGGACTAGCGCCTACGAGCAGTACTTC | CASSPRGTSAYEQYF
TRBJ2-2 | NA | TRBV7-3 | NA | TGTGCCAGCAGCGTGGACAGGAACACCGGGGAGCTGTTTTTT | CASSVDRNTGELFF
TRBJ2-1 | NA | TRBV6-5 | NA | TGTGCCAGCACCCTAGAGGGCCAGACCGATGAGCAGTTCTTC | CASTLEGQTDEQFF
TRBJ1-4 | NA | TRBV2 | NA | TGTGCCAGCTCGGACCCAGGAGCAACTAATGAAAAACTGTTTTTT | CASSDPGATNEKLFF